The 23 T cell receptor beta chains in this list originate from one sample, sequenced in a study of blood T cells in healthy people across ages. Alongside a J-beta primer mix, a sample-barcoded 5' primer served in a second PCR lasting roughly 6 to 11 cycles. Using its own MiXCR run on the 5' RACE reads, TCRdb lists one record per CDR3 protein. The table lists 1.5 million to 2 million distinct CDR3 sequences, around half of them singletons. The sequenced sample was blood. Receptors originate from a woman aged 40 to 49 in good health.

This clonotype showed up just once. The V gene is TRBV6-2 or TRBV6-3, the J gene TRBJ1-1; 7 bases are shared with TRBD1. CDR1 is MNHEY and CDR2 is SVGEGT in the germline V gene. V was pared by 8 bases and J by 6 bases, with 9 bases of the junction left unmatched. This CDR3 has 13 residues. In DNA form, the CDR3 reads TGTGCCAGCCAAACAGGGGTTCAGGCTGAAGCTTTCTTT. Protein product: CASQTGVQAEAFF.

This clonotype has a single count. The CDR3 nucleotides are TGCGCCAGCAGCGGGGGACAGTCGGGGGTAACCAAAAACATTCAGTACTTC. Its protein product is CASSGGQSGVTKNIQYF. V and J are TRBV5-1 and TRBJ2-4, with a weak D call TRBD1 (7 bases). V lost 4 bases to trimming and J lost 2 bases, with 19 bases between them. This CDR3 spans 17 amino acids. The V gene's germline CDR1 is SGHRS and CDR2 YFSETQ. Drawing the rest from reference TRBV5-1 and TRBJ2-4, the complete variable domain is KAGVTQTPRYLIKTRGQQVTLSCSPISGHRSVSWYQQTPGQGLQFLFEYFSETQRNKGNFPGRFSGRQFSNSRSEMNVSTLELGDSALYLCASSGGQSGVTKNIQYFGAGTRLSVL.

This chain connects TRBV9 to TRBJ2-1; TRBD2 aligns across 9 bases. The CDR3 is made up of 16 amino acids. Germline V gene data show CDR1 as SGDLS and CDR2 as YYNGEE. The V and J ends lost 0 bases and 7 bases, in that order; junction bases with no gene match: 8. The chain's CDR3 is CASSVDAGGPRNEQFF. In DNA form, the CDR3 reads TGTGCCAGCAGCGTAGATGCGGGGGGGCCTAGGAATGAGCAGTTCTTC.

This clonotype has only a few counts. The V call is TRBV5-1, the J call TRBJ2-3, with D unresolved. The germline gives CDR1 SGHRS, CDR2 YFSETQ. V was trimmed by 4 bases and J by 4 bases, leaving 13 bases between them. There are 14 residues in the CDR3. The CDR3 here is CASSLLSYADTQYF. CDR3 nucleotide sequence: TGCGCCAGCAGCCTTCTGAGCTACGCAGATACGCAGTATTTT.

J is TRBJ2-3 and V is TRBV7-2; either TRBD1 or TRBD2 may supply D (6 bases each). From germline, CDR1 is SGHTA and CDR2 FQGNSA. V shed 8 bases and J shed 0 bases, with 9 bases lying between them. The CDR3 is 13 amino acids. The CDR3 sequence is CASVGGSTDTQYF. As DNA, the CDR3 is TGTGCCAGCGTAGGGGGGAGCACAGATACGCAGTATTTT.

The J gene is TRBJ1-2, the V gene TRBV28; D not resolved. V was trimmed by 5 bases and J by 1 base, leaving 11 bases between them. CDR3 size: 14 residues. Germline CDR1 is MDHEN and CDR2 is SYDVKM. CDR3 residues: CASSVPRINYGYTF. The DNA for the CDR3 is TGTGCCAGCAGTGTACCCCGAATTAACTATGGCTACACCTTC.

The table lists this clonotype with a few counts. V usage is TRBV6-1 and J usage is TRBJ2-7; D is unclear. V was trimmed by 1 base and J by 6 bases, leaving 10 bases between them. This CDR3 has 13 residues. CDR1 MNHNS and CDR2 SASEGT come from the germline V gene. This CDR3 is CASSEVIMREQYF. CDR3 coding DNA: TGTGCCAGCAGTGAAGTAATAATGCGCGAGCAGTACTTC.

CDR3 bases: TGTGCCAGCAGTTACCAGAGAGGTTACACAGATACGCAGTATTTT. Translating it yields CASSYQRGYTDTQYF. The rearrangement uses TRBV6-5 and TRBJ2-3; D is uncertain. Trimming took 2 bases from V and 2 from J, leaving 11 bases between them. Per the germline V gene, CDR1 is MNHEY and CDR2 is SVGAGI. The CDR3 covers 15 residues.

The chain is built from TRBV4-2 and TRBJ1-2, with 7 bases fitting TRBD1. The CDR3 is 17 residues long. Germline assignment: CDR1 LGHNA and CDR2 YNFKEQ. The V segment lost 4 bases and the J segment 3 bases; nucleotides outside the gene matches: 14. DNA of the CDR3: TGTGCCAGCAGCCCACTCTCCCACAGGGGTCAATACTATGGCTACACCTTC. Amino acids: CASSPLSHRGQYYGYTF.

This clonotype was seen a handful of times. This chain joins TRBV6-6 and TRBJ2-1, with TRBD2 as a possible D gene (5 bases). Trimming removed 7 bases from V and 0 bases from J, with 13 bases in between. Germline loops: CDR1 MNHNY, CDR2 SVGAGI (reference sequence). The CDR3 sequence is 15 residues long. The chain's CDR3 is CASNDYPSSYNEQFF. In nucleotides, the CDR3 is TGTGCCAGCAATGACTATCCGAGCTCCTACAATGAGCAGTTCTTC.

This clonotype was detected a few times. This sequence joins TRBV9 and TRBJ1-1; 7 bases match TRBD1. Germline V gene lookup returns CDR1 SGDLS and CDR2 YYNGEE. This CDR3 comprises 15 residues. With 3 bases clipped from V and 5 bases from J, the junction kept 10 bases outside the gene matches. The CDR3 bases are TGTGCCAGCAGCGCTCTTGTAGGGGGCTCGACTGAAGCTTTCTTT. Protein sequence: CASSALVGGSTEAFF. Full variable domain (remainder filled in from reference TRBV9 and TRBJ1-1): DSGVTQTPKHLITATGQRVTLRCSPRSGDLSVYWYQQSLDQGLQFLIQYYNGEERAKGNILERFSAQQFPDLHSELNLSSLELGDSALYFCASSALVGGSTEAFFGQGTRLTVV.

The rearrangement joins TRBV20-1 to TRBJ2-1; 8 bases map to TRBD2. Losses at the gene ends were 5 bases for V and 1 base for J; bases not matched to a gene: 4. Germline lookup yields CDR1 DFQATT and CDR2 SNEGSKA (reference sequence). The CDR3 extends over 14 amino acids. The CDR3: CSARSGDSYNEQFF. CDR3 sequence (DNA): TGCAGTGCTCGTAGCGGGGATTCCTACAATGAGCAGTTCTTC.

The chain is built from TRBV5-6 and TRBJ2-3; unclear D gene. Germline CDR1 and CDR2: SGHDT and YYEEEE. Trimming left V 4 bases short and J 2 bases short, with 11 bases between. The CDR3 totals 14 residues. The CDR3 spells CASSQHSYTDTQYF. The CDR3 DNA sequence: TGTGCCAGCAGCCAGCACTCCTACACAGATACGCAGTATTTT.

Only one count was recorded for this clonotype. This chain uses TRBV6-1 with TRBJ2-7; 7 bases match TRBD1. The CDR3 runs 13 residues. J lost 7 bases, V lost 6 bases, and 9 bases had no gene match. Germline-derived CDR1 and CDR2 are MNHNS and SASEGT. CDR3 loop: CASRSDRVSEQYF. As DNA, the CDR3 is TGTGCCAGCAGAAGCGACAGGGTTTCGGAGCAGTACTTC.

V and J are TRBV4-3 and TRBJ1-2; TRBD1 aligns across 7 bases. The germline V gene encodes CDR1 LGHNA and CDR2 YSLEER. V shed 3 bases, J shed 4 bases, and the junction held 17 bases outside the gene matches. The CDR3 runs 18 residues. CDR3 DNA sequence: TGCGCCAGCAGCCAGGACAGGTTACTGAAATTCGCCTCCTATGGCTACACCTTC. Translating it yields CASSQDRLLKFASYGYTF.

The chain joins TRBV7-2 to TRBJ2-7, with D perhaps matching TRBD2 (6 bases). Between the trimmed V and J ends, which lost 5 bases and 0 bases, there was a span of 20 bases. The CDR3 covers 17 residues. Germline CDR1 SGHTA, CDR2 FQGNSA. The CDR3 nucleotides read TGTGCCAGCAGCCCGGTTGGGCGGGGACGTAGCTCCTACGAGCAGTACTTC. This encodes CASSPVGRGRSSYEQYF.

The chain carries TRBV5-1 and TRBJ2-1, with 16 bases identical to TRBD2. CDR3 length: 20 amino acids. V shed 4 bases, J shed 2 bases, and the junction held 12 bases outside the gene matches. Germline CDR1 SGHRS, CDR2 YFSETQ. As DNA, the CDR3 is TGCGCCAGCAGCCTTGGGAATCCGGGACTAGCGGGGGGGGCCTACAATGAGCAGTTCTTC. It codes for CASSLGNPGLAGGAYNEQFF.

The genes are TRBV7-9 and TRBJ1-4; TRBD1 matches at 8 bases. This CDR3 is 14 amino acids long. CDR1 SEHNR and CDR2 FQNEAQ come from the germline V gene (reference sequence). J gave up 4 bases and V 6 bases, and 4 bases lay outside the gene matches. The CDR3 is CASRAGGVNEKLFF. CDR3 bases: TGTGCCAGCAGGGCAGGGGGCGTTAATGAAAAACTGTTTTTT.

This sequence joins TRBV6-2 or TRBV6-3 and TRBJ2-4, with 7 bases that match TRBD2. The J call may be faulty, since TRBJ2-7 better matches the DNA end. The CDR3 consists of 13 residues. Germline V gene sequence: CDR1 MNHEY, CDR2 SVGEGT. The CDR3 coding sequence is TGTGCCAGCAGTGGCCTAGCGGCCTACGAGCAGTACTTC. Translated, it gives CASSGLAAYEQYF.

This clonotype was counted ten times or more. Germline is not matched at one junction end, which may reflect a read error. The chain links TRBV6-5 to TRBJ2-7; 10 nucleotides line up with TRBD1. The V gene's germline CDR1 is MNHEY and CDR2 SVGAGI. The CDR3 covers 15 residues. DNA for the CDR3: TGCGCCAGCAGCCCTGGGACAGGGGCCTCCTACGAGCAGTACTTC. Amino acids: CASSPGTGASYEQYF.

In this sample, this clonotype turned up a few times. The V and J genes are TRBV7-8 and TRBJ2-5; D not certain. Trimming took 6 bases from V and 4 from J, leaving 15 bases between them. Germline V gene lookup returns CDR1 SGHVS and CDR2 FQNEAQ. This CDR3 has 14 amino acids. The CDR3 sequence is CASSPYGLSETQYF. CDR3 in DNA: TGTGCCAGCAGTCCCTACGGGCTCTCAGAGACCCAGTACTTC.

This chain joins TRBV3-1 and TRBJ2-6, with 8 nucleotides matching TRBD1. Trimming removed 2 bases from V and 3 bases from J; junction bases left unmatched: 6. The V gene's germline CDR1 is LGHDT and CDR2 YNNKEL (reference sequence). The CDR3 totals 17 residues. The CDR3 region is CASSQSDRGYGANVLTF. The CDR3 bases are TGTGCCAGCAGCCAATCCGACAGGGGTTATGGGGCCAACGTCCTGACTTTC. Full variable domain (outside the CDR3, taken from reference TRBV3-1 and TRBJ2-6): DTAVSQTPKYLVTQMGNDKSIKCEQNLGHDTMYWYKQDSKKFLKIMFSYNNKELIINETVPNRFSPKSPDKAHLNLHINSLELGDSAVYFCASSQSDRGYGANVLTFGAGSRLTVL.

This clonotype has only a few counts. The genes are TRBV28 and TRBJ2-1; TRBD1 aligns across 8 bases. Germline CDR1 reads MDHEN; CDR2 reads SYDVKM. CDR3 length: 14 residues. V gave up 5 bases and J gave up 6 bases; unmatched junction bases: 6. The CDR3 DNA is TGTGCCAGCAGTCCCTCGGACAGGGTCAATGAGCAGTTCTTC. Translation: CASSPSDRVNEQFF.